These T cell receptor beta chains were read from a single sample in a study of T cell repertoires in cytomegalovirus infection. TCRdb passed the reads through MiXCR, listing each CDR3 protein once. The sample shows some 200,000 distinct CDR3 sequences, 9.5% of them seen only once. Sequenced: PBMCs. Receptors were obtained from a human donor in good health (CMV status not recorded). Some clones in this sample may be carry-over from other donors' samples. Both conserved end residues are part of each CDR3. Fields, in order: J gene, V gene, D gene, clone size, CDR3 protein, CDR3 DNA. D genes are given only for firm matches. Not all rows give a size; the values are once, few, many and, for expanded clones, a class.

j_call: TRBJ2-7
v_call: TRBV7-2
d_call: NA
clone_size: few
cdr3_aa: CASSLKTSYEQYF
cdr3_nt: TGTGCCAGCAGCTTAAAGACGTCCTACGAGCAGTACTTC

j_call: TRBJ2-2
v_call: TRBV7-6
d_call: NA
clone_size: few
cdr3_aa: CASSSSFDSGELFF
cdr3_nt: TGTGCCAGCAGCTCTTCCTTTGATTCCGGGGAGCTGTTTTTT

j_call: TRBJ2-3
v_call: TRBV11-2
d_call: NA
clone_size: many
cdr3_aa: CASSSVTDTQYF
cdr3_nt: TGTGCCAGCAGCTCTGTCACAGATACGCAGTATTTT

j_call: TRBJ2-7
v_call: TRBV5-4
d_call: TRBD1
clone_size: NA
cdr3_aa: CASSATGGAGYEQYF
cdr3_nt: TGTGCCAGCAGCGCTACAGGGGGCGCGGGTTACGAGCAGTACTTC

j_call: TRBJ2-6
v_call: TRBV7-8
d_call: NA
clone_size: many
cdr3_aa: CASSLAALPNSGANVLTF
cdr3_nt: TGTGCCAGCAGCTTAGCTGCGCTGCCCAACTCTGGGGCCAACGTCCTGACTTTC

j_call: TRBJ2-1
v_call: TRBV20-1
d_call: TRBD2
clone_size: many
cdr3_aa: CSARTSGIGNEQFF
cdr3_nt: TGCAGTGCGAGGACTAGCGGGATCGGCAATGAGCAGTTCTTC

j_call: TRBJ2-1
v_call: TRBV20-1
d_call: TRBD2
clone_size: many
cdr3_aa: CSAKAGGQRNEQFF
cdr3_nt: TGCAGTGCTAAGGCGGGAGGGCAGCGTAATGAGCAGTTCTTC

j_call: TRBJ2-7
v_call: TRBV6-2/TRBV6-3
d_call: NA
clone_size: few
cdr3_aa: CASRDDQHSSYEQYF
cdr3_nt: TGTGCCAGCAGGGACGACCAACATAGCTCCTACGAGCAGTACTTC

j_call: TRBJ2-1
v_call: TRBV14
d_call: TRBD2
clone_size: NA
cdr3_aa: CASSQLMRGYNEQFF
cdr3_nt: TGTGCCAGCAGCCAACTAATGCGGGGGTACAATGAGCAGTTCTTC

j_call: TRBJ1-1
v_call: TRBV7-9
d_call: NA
clone_size: few
cdr3_aa: CASSRNTILGTEAFF
cdr3_nt: TGTGCCAGCAGCCGAAATACTATTTTAGGCACTGAAGCTTTCTTT

j_call: TRBJ1-1
v_call: TRBV6-2/TRBV6-3
d_call: NA
clone_size: NA
cdr3_aa: CASSYRPANTEAFF
cdr3_nt: TGTGCCAGCAGTTACCGGCCGGCTAACACTGAAGCTTTCTTT

j_call: TRBJ2-2
v_call: TRBV4-3
d_call: TRBD2
clone_size: many
cdr3_aa: CASSRGFRAGVNTGELFF
cdr3_nt: TGCGCCAGCAGCCGGGGCTTCCGAGCGGGAGTAAACACCGGGGAGCTGTTTTTT

j_call: TRBJ2-1
v_call: TRBV6-2/TRBV6-3
d_call: NA
clone_size: NA
cdr3_aa: CASSYWRANEQFF
cdr3_nt: TGTGCCAGCAGTTACTGGAGGGCCAATGAGCAGTTCTTC

j_call: TRBJ1-1
v_call: TRBV19
d_call: TRBD1
clone_size: few
cdr3_aa: CASSIDTGGTEAFF
cdr3_nt: TGTGCCAGTAGTATAGATACAGGGGGCACTGAAGCTTTCTTT

j_call: TRBJ1-5
v_call: TRBV28
d_call: NA
clone_size: many
cdr3_aa: CASMVGASNQPQHF
cdr3_nt: TGTGCCTCCATGGTGGGGGCTAGCAATCAGCCCCAGCATTTT

j_call: TRBJ1-5
v_call: TRBV5-5
d_call: NA
clone_size: few
cdr3_aa: CASSATSSAGNQPQHF
cdr3_nt: TGTGCCAGCAGCGCAACTTCAAGCGCGGGCAATCAGCCCCAGCATTTT

j_call: TRBJ1-2
v_call: TRBV7-2
d_call: NA
clone_size: many
cdr3_aa: CASSVAGNYGYTF
cdr3_nt: TGTGCCAGCAGCGTCGCAGGGAACTATGGCTACACCTTC

j_call: TRBJ1-2
v_call: TRBV7-8
d_call: TRBD1
clone_size: many
cdr3_aa: CASSAEGTANYGYTF
cdr3_nt: TGTGCCAGCAGCGCCGAGGGGACAGCTAACTATGGCTACACCTTC

j_call: TRBJ2-7
v_call: TRBV6-2/TRBV6-3
d_call: TRBD1
clone_size: NA
cdr3_aa: CASSPGQRSSYEQYF
cdr3_nt: TGTGCCAGCAGCCCGGGACAGAGGAGCTCCTACGAGCAGTACTTC

j_call: TRBJ1-2
v_call: TRBV6-1
d_call: NA
clone_size: NA
cdr3_aa: CASSPSGRVYGYTF
cdr3_nt: TGTGCCAGCAGCCCTTCGGGGCGCGTCTATGGCTACACCTTC

j_call: TRBJ1-1
v_call: TRBV20-1
d_call: NA
clone_size: NA
cdr3_aa: CSAKLVVGNEAFF
cdr3_nt: TGCAGTGCTAAACTTGTGGTGGGCAATGAAGCTTTCTTT

j_call: TRBJ2-1
v_call: TRBV7-6
d_call: NA
clone_size: many
cdr3_aa: CASSSITGSSYNEQFF
cdr3_nt: TGTGCCAGCAGCTCAATTACAGGGAGCTCCTACAATGAGCAGTTCTTC

j_call: TRBJ1-1
v_call: TRBV7-2
d_call: NA
clone_size: many
cdr3_aa: CASSLDLGIRTEAFF
cdr3_nt: TGTGCCAGCAGCTTAGATCTGGGAATTCGCACTGAAGCTTTCTTT

j_call: TRBJ1-5
v_call: TRBV29-1
d_call: NA
clone_size: NA
cdr3_aa: CSVRDGNQPQHF
cdr3_nt: TGCAGCGTCCGGGACGGCAATCAGCCCCAGCATTTT

j_call: TRBJ2-1
v_call: TRBV3-1
d_call: TRBD2
clone_size: NA
cdr3_aa: CASSHRLAVLSYNEQFF
cdr3_nt: TGTGCCAGCAGCCACCGACTAGCGGTCCTCTCCTACAATGAGCAGTTCTTC

j_call: TRBJ2-6
v_call: TRBV6-2/TRBV6-3
d_call: TRBD2
clone_size: few
cdr3_aa: CASRMTSGSGANVLTF
cdr3_nt: TGTGCCAGCAGAATGACTAGCGGCTCTGGGGCCAACGTCCTGACTTTC

j_call: TRBJ1-4
v_call: TRBV28
d_call: NA
clone_size: few
cdr3_aa: CASHTGGGEKLFF
cdr3_nt: TGTGCCAGTCACACCGGTGGAGGTGAAAAACTGTTTTTT

j_call: TRBJ2-5
v_call: TRBV7-2
d_call: TRBD2
clone_size: many
cdr3_aa: CASSLRGSETQYF
cdr3_nt: TGTGCCAGCAGCCTGCGGGGGTCAGAGACCCAGTACTTC

j_call: TRBJ1-1
v_call: TRBV7-2
d_call: NA
clone_size: many
cdr3_aa: CASREGMVNTEAFF
cdr3_nt: TGTGCCAGTAGAGAGGGTATGGTGAACACTGAAGCTTTCTTT

j_call: TRBJ2-1
v_call: TRBV11-2
d_call: TRBD2
clone_size: few
cdr3_aa: CASHSRGVSYNEQFF
cdr3_nt: TGTGCCAGCCACTCTCGGGGGGTCTCCTACAATGAGCAGTTCTTC

j_call: TRBJ1-1
v_call: TRBV10-3
d_call: NA
clone_size: NA
cdr3_aa: CAIKGPTSTEAFF
cdr3_nt: TGTGCCATCAAAGGACCGACGAGCACTGAAGCTTTCTTT

j_call: TRBJ2-3
v_call: TRBV5-4
d_call: NA
clone_size: NA
cdr3_aa: CASSLKDLTTDTQYF
cdr3_nt: TGTGCCAGCAGCTTGAAGGACTTGACTACAGATACGCAGTATTTT

j_call: TRBJ2-4
v_call: TRBV12-3/TRBV12-4
d_call: NA
clone_size: many
cdr3_aa: CASTLGGRVQNIQYF
cdr3_nt: TGTGCCAGCACCTTGGGTGGAAGGGTCCAAAACATTCAGTACTTC

j_call: TRBJ1-1
v_call: TRBV27
d_call: NA
clone_size: many
cdr3_aa: CASSRWGTEAFF
cdr3_nt: TGTGCCAGCAGCCGATGGGGAACTGAAGCTTTCTTT

j_call: TRBJ1-5
v_call: TRBV7-2
d_call: NA
clone_size: medium-sized
cdr3_aa: CASSLSPNQPQHF
cdr3_nt: TGTGCCAGCAGCCTTTCCCCAAACCAGCCCCAGCATTTT

j_call: TRBJ2-7
v_call: TRBV19
d_call: NA
clone_size: many
cdr3_aa: CASSIGQSVSYEQYF
cdr3_nt: TGTGCCAGTAGTATCGGACAGAGTGTCTCCTACGAGCAGTACTTC

j_call: TRBJ1-5
v_call: TRBV4-1
d_call: NA
clone_size: few
cdr3_aa: CASSQDKALNQPQHF
cdr3_nt: TGCGCCAGCAGCCAAGATAAAGCCCTTAATCAGCCCCAGCATTTT

j_call: TRBJ2-6
v_call: TRBV19
d_call: NA
clone_size: many
cdr3_aa: CASRQTGISGANVLTF
cdr3_nt: TGTGCCAGTAGGCAAACAGGGATCTCTGGGGCCAACGTCCTGACTTTC

j_call: TRBJ2-7
v_call: TRBV29-1
d_call: NA
clone_size: many
cdr3_aa: CSVGGFSYEQYF
cdr3_nt: TGCAGCGTTGGCGGATTCTCCTACGAGCAGTACTTC

j_call: TRBJ1-2
v_call: TRBV20-1
d_call: NA
clone_size: NA
cdr3_aa: CSARGTGQMFNYGYTF
cdr3_nt: TGCAGTGCTCGAGGTACCGGACAGATGTTTAACTATGGCTACACCTTC

j_call: TRBJ2-5
v_call: TRBV7-2
d_call: NA
clone_size: many
cdr3_aa: CASSLSTLQETQYF
cdr3_nt: TGTGCCAGCAGCTTATCTACCCTCCAAGAGACCCAGTACTTC

j_call: TRBJ1-5
v_call: TRBV7-6
d_call: NA
clone_size: few
cdr3_aa: CASSPYGDNQPQHF
cdr3_nt: TGTGCCAGCAGCCCTTATGGTGACAATCAGCCCCAGCATTTT

j_call: TRBJ1-4
v_call: TRBV28
d_call: TRBD1
clone_size: many
cdr3_aa: CASSSTRDRVNHATNEKLFF
cdr3_nt: TGTGCCAGCAGTTCAACTCGGGACAGAGTCAACCATGCAACTAATGAAAAACTGTTTTTT

j_call: TRBJ2-4
v_call: TRBV7-4
d_call: TRBD1
clone_size: few
cdr3_aa: CASSPRGQGNIQYF
cdr3_nt: TGTGCCAGCAGCCCCAGGGGACAGGGGAACATTCAGTACTTC

j_call: TRBJ2-1
v_call: TRBV28
d_call: NA
clone_size: few
cdr3_aa: CASRRTTDYNEQFF
cdr3_nt: TGTGCCAGCAGGCGGACTACCGACTACAATGAGCAGTTCTTC

j_call: TRBJ1-1
v_call: TRBV7-2
d_call: TRBD1
clone_size: many
cdr3_aa: CASSPNRGTEAFF
cdr3_nt: TGTGCCAGCAGTCCCAACAGGGGGACTGAAGCTTTCTTT

j_call: TRBJ2-1
v_call: TRBV6-1
d_call: NA
clone_size: many
cdr3_aa: CATTPPPSKSLSYNEQFF
cdr3_nt: TGTGCCACCACTCCCCCCCCGTCGAAAAGTCTCTCCTACAATGAGCAGTTCTTC

j_call: TRBJ1-1
v_call: TRBV12-3/TRBV12-4
d_call: NA
clone_size: NA
cdr3_aa: CASSPREGVGNTEAFF
cdr3_nt: TGTGCCAGCAGTCCCCGAGAGGGGGTAGGGAACACTGAAGCTTTCTTT

j_call: TRBJ2-1
v_call: TRBV2
d_call: NA
clone_size: NA
cdr3_aa: CAKSRANNEQFF
cdr3_nt: TGTGCCAAAAGCCGGGCGAACAATGAGCAGTTCTTC

j_call: TRBJ1-1
v_call: TRBV19
d_call: NA
clone_size: many
cdr3_aa: CASSDLGSPGNTEAFF
cdr3_nt: TGTGCCAGTAGCGACCTCGGTAGTCCTGGGAACACTGAAGCTTTCTTT

j_call: TRBJ1-3
v_call: TRBV4-3
d_call: NA
clone_size: NA
cdr3_aa: CASSQGSDTSGNTIYF
cdr3_nt: TGCGCCAGCAGCCAAGGTTCGGACACCTCTGGAAACACCATATATTTT

j_call: TRBJ1-1
v_call: TRBV12-3/TRBV12-4
d_call: NA
clone_size: few
cdr3_aa: CASSVAMNTEAFF
cdr3_nt: TGTGCCAGCAGTGTTGCTATGAACACTGAAGCTTTCTTT

j_call: TRBJ2-7
v_call: TRBV7-8
d_call: NA
clone_size: many
cdr3_aa: CASSLGRTLSSYEQYF
cdr3_nt: TGTGCCAGCAGCTTAGGGAGGACTCTAAGCTCCTACGAGCAGTACTTC

j_call: TRBJ2-1
v_call: TRBV6-5
d_call: NA
clone_size: many
cdr3_aa: CAIRGSGTRSYNEQFF
cdr3_nt: TGTGCCATCAGAGGGTCTGGGACTCGATCCTACAATGAGCAGTTCTTC

j_call: TRBJ1-2
v_call: TRBV28
d_call: NA
clone_size: many
cdr3_aa: CASSFGGSVDGYTF
cdr3_nt: TGTGCCAGCAGTTTTGGGGGGTCCGTGGATGGCTACACCTTC